The 30 T cell receptor beta chains presented below share a single source sample, sequenced in a study of blood T cell repertoires in COVID-19. Sequenced by immunoSEQ multiplex PCR; TCRdb stores in-frame clones only, minus some. The sample holds a few hundred thousand clones; 70% to 90% are singletons and the top ten take under 6.5%. Specimen: peripheral blood. The receptors were sampled from a man aged 18 to 30 who had recovered from COVID-19.

The J gene is TRBJ2-2, the V gene TRBV21-1; the table's D call of TRBD1 was not tested on the DNA. TRBV21-1 is an annotated pseudogene. This CDR3 is 19 amino acids long. Here the CDR3 DNA reads TGTGCCAGCAGCACGACTAAACAAACTCAGGAAAGGGGGACCGGGGAGCTGTTTTTT. This translates into CASSTTKQTQERGTGELFF.

This clone has a handful of counts. V and J are TRBV5-1 and TRBJ2-5, with a weak D call TRBD1 (6 bases). Trimming left V 4 bases short and J 0 bases short, with 13 bases between. The CDR3 totals 15 residues. The V gene's germline CDR1 is SGHRS and CDR2 YFSETQ. CDR3 in DNA: TGCGCCAGCAGCCCTGGACAGCCTTACCAAGAGACCCAGTACTTC. The encoded protein is CASSPGQPYQETQYF.

The chain has TRBV2 and TRBJ2-5; TRBD1 aligns across 7 bases. This CDR3 has 15 residues. Germline-derived CDR1 and CDR2 are SNHLY and FYNNEI. V trimming: 1 base; J trimming: 1 base; junction bases outside the gene matches: 3. CDR3 sequence (DNA): TGTGCCAGCAGTGAAGTGAGGGGGCCCCAAGAGACCCAGTACTTC. Its translation: CASSEVRGPQETQYF.

This chain joins TRBV6-5 and TRBJ1-2; weak D call: TRBD1 (6 bases). Germline assignment: CDR1 MNHEY and CDR2 SVGAGI. The CDR3 sequence is 16 residues long. V was clipped by 2 bases and J by 5 bases, with 18 bases between them. CDR3 amino acids: CASSYIPLQGKYGYTF. The CDR3 nucleotides are TGTGCCAGCAGTTACATCCCTCTACAGGGAAAGTATGGCTACACCTTC.

This clone was recorded only once. The chain joins TRBV12-3 or TRBV12-4 to TRBJ2-3; D not certain. The V end was cut by 5 bases, the J end by 2 bases, with 8 bases between. The CDR3 length is 13 residues. The chain's CDR3 is CASSAPNTDTQYF. The CDR3 DNA reads TGTGCCAGCAGTGCCCCTAACACAGATACGCAGTATTTT.

The chain is built from TRBV6-2 or TRBV6-3 and TRBJ2-1; D may be TRBD2 (7 bases). V was cut by 5 bases and J by 6 bases, with 17 bases left in between. Per germline, CDR1 MNHEY and CDR2 SVGEGT. This CDR3 is built from 15 residues. CDR3 coding DNA: TGTGCCAGCAGTCCCTATGGGGGGGGCCCCAATGAGCAGTTCTTC. Protein product: CASSPYGGGPNEQFF.

The gene calls are TRBV27 and TRBJ1-5; D perhaps matches TRBD1 (5 bases). Germline V gene data show CDR1 as MNHEY and CDR2 as SMNVEV (reference sequence). The CDR3 length is 20 residues. V was clipped by 5 bases and J by 0 bases, with 26 bases between them. DNA of the CDR3: TGTGCCAGCAGTCCACATACTTCGGGGGGGGTCGGACATAGCAATCAGCCCCAGCATTTT. Encoded protein: CASSPHTSGGVGHSNQPQHF.

The chain has TRBV7-8 and TRBJ1-5; D is unresolved. The CDR3 has 14 residues. The germline V and J ends were trimmed by 1 base and 7 bases, with 11 bases remaining between them. The V gene's germline CDR1 is SGHVS and CDR2 FQNEAQ. CDR3 sequence: CASSLVASDQPQHF. The CDR3 DNA sequence: TGTGCCAGCAGCTTAGTAGCAAGTGACCAGCCCCAGCATTTT.

The V gene is TRBV4-3, the J gene TRBJ2-1; 8 nucleotides align to TRBD1. This CDR3 spans 14 amino acids. With V trimmed by 3 bases and J by 10 bases, 8 bases remained unmatched. From germline, CDR1 is LGHNA and CDR2 YSLEER. CDR3 sequence: CASSHHRGSEEQFF. The CDR3, as DNA: TGCGCCAGCAGCCACCACAGGGGGTCCGAGGAGCAGTTCTTC.

J is TRBJ2-7 and V is TRBV27; D gene ambiguous. Germline loops: CDR1 MNHEY, CDR2 SMNVEV (reference sequence). V was clipped by 2 bases and J by 4 bases, with 12 bases between them. The CDR3 covers 14 residues. The CDR3 DNA reads TGTGCCAGCAGTTTAGGTTCCCAGAGGTACGAGCAGTACTTC. Amino acids: CASSLGSQRYEQYF.

This chain uses TRBV7-9 with TRBJ2-5, with D perhaps matching TRBD1 (6 bases). V lost 4 bases and J 3 bases, leaving 12 bases between the germline ends. CDR1 SEHNR and CDR2 FQNEAQ come from the germline V gene (reference sequence). CDR3 length: 14 amino acids. This CDR3 reads CASSSSGTKETQYF. The CDR3 DNA is TGTGCCAGCAGCTCCTCCGGGACAAAAGAGACCCAGTACTTC.

The V gene is TRBV11-1, the J gene TRBJ1-1; D ambiguous. CDR3 size: 14 residues. V was cut by 5 bases and J by 1 base, with 11 bases left in between. CDR1 and CDR2 from the germline V gene are SGHAT and FQDESV (reference sequence). The CDR3 DNA follows: TGTGCCAGCAGCCCCTCAGTAGCGAACACTGAAGCTTTCTTT. This translates into CASSPSVANTEAFF.

This chain uses TRBV18 with TRBJ1-2, with 8 bases fitting TRBD1. This CDR3 has 16 residues. The V and J ends lost 0 bases and 3 bases, in that order; junction bases with no gene match: 6. Germline-derived CDR1 and CDR2 are KGHSH and LQKENI. The CDR3 reads CASSPPGRGLDYGYTF. For the CDR3, the DNA is TGTGCCAGCTCACCACCCGGCAGGGGGCTAGACTATGGCTACACCTTC.

This rearrangement joins TRBV29-1 to TRBJ1-2; D may be TRBD1 (6 bases). CDR1 is SQVTM, CDR2 ANQGSEA, per germline. Trimming removed 4 bases at V and 8 bases at J, with 23 bases between. This CDR3 is 15 amino acids long. The CDR3 reads CSVAGAGEPYDGYTF. For the CDR3, the DNA is TGCAGCGTTGCAGGGGCGGGAGAACCTTACGACGGCTACACCTTC. Full variable domain (outside the CDR3, taken from reference TRBV29-1 and TRBJ1-2): SAVISQKPSRDICQRGTSLTIQCQVDSQVTMMFWYRQQPGQSLTLIATANQGSEATYESGFVIDKFPISRPNLTFSTLTVSNMSPEDSSIYLCSVAGAGEPYDGYTFGSGTRLTVV.

The CDR3 DNA reads TGTGCCAGCAGCGTAAACCCTGGGGTAGCGGGAGGCATTGACGAGCAGTACTTC. As protein: CASSVNPGVAGGIDEQYF. The V call is TRBV9, the J call TRBJ2-7, with 10 nucleotides matching TRBD2. Germline loops: CDR1 SGDLS, CDR2 YYNGEE. This CDR3 has 18 residues. Losses at the gene ends were 1 base for V and 5 bases for J; bases not matched to a gene: 15.

CDR3 coding DNA: TGCGCCAGCAGCCCGGGAGACAGTTCCTACGAGCAGTACTTC. Encoded protein: CASSPGDSSYEQYF. This chain connects TRBV5-1 to TRBJ2-7; a weak D match, TRBD2 (6 bases). Germline CDR1 is SGHRS and CDR2 is YFSETQ. The CDR3 consists of 14 residues. V was trimmed by 4 bases and J by 1 base, leaving 12 bases between them.

This chain uses TRBV30 with TRBJ1-4; weak D call: TRBD1 (5 bases). Germline V lookup: CDR1 GTSNPN, CDR2 SVGIG (reference sequence). Trimming cost V 6 bases and J 8 bases, with 19 bases left between them. The CDR3 covers 14 residues. The CDR3 DNA reads TGTGCCTGTTCCAGGGCCCGCGAGGTGGAAAAACTGTTTTTT. Its translation is CACSRAREVEKLFF.

V is TRBV7-3 and J is TRBJ2-3; D remains unclear. V lost 1 base and J lost 4, with 6 bases in between. Germline-derived CDR1 and CDR2 are SGHTA and FQGTGA. There are 13 residues in the CDR3. CDR3 nucleotide sequence: TGTGCCAGCAGCTTAATAAGCGCAGATACGCAGTATTTT. Protein: CASSLISADTQYF.

This clone was recorded a few times. The gene calls are TRBV12-3 or TRBV12-4 and TRBJ2-2; D possibly corresponds to TRBD2 (5 bases). CDR3 length: 13 amino acids. Trimming took off 7 bases at V and 6 bases at J, with 12 bases between the two ends. The CDR3 DNA reads TGTGCCAGCATGAAGGGAGTAGCCGGGGAGCTGTTTTTT. Translated, it gives CASMKGVAGELFF.

The chain links TRBV4-1 to TRBJ2-4, with D perhaps TRBD1 (5 bases). V was pared by 4 bases and J by 0 bases, with 13 bases between. This CDR3 comprises 16 residues. In germline, CDR1 is MGHRA, CDR2 YSYEKL. CDR3 DNA: TGCGCCAGCAGCCGCACGGACACCTTAGCCAAAAACATTCAGTACTTC. Amino acids: CASSRTDTLAKNIQYF.

The chain carries TRBV11-2 and TRBJ1-1; possibly TRBD1 for D (5 bases). Germline V gene sequence: CDR1 SGHAT, CDR2 FQNNGV. V shed 7 bases and J shed 3 bases, with 15 bases lying between them. The CDR3 length is 14 residues. The DNA for the CDR3 is TGTGCCAGCACTCTGGGACTTCTTCACACTGAAGCTTTCTTT. Translation: CASTLGLLHTEAFF.

The rearrangement uses TRBV6-6 and TRBJ1-4; no clear D gene. This CDR3 contains 13 residues. From germline, CDR1 is MNHNY and CDR2 SVGAGI (reference sequence). Trimming pared 4 bases from V and 8 bases from J, leaving 11 bases between. The CDR3 loop reads CASSFPEREKLFF. The CDR3 coding sequence is TGTGCCAGCAGTTTCCCTGAGAGGGAAAAACTGTTTTTT.

The V gene is TRBV19, the J gene TRBJ2-7; tentative D call: TRBD2 (6 bases). Germline-derived CDR1 and CDR2 are LNHDA and SQIVND (reference sequence). With 3 bases removed from V and 4 bases from J, the gap between germline ends came to 10 bases. The CDR3 is 13 amino acids. The CDR3 protein is CASSMAGRYEQYF. The CDR3 DNA follows: TGTGCCAGTAGTATGGCGGGAAGGTACGAGCAGTACTTC. Full variable domain (rest looked up from reference TRBV19 and TRBJ2-7): DGGITQSPKYLFRKEGQNVTLSCEQNLNHDAMYWYRQDPGQGLRLIYYSQIVNDFQKGDIAEGYSVSREKKESFPLTVTSAQKNPTAFYLCASSMAGRYEQYFGPGTRLTVT.

V usage is TRBV5-4 and J usage is TRBJ1-6, with D hard to call. V was shortened by 0 bases and J by 9 bases, with 13 bases between the two germline ends. CDR1 and CDR2 from the germline V gene are SGHNT and YYREEE (reference sequence). This CDR3 comprises 15 residues. The CDR3 protein is CASSLGLPGGSPLHF. In DNA, the CDR3 is TGTGCCAGCAGCTTGGGACTTCCCGGAGGTTCACCCCTCCACTTT.

This clone was observed a single time. V usage is TRBV6-2 or TRBV6-3 and J usage is TRBJ1-5; perhaps TRBD1 as D (6 bases). The ends were cut back, 4 bases at V and 4 bases at J, with 14 bases in the middle. The CDR3 covers 15 residues. Per the germline V gene, CDR1 is MNHEY and CDR2 is SVGEGT. The chain's CDR3 is CASSWPGTTNQPQHF. Here the CDR3 DNA reads TGTGCCAGCAGTTGGCCCGGGACAACAAATCAGCCCCAGCATTTT.

The gene calls are TRBV7-8 and TRBJ1-4; unclear D gene. V lost 0 bases and J lost 0, with 14 bases in between. The germline V gene encodes CDR1 SGHVS and CDR2 FQNEAQ. The CDR3 contains 18 residues. The CDR3 loop reads CASSLARFNRATNEKLFF. The DNA for the CDR3 is TGTGCCAGCAGCTTAGCGCGCTTCAACCGTGCAACTAATGAAAAACTGTTTTTT.

The chain is built from TRBV18 and TRBJ2-5; 7 nucleotides align to TRBD1. With V trimmed by 2 bases and J by 5 bases, 5 bases remained unmatched. This CDR3 is built from 14 residues. Germline CDR1 KGHSH, CDR2 LQKENI. Here the CDR3 DNA reads TGTGCCAGCTCACCAACCACAGGGGTGGAGACCCAGTACTTC. Protein: CASSPTTGVETQYF. The full variable domain, its missing parts supplied by reference TRBV18 and TRBJ2-5, is NAGVMQNPRHLVRRRGQEARLRCSPMKGHSHVYWYRQLPEEGLKFMVYLQKENIIDESGMPKERFSAEFPKEGPSILRIQQVVRGDSAAYFCASSPTTGVETQYFGPGTRLLVL.

The chain carries TRBV4-3 and TRBJ2-5; 8 bases line up with TRBD2. Germline loops: CDR1 LGHNA, CDR2 YSLEER. V trimming: 2 bases; J trimming: 3 bases; junction bases outside the gene matches: 14. The CDR3 loop spans 18 amino acids. This CDR3 reads CASSQSPPGGGTEETQYF. The CDR3 bases are TGCGCCAGCAGCCAAAGCCCCCCTGGCGGGGGGACCGAAGAGACCCAGTACTTC.

The chain carries TRBV6-5 and TRBJ2-3; weak D call: TRBD2 (6 bases). CDR3 length equals 14 residues. The ends were cut back, 3 bases at V and 6 bases at J, with 13 bases in the middle. The germline V gene has CDR1 MNHEY and CDR2 SVGAGI. The CDR3 region is CASSYGTQRDTQYF. CDR3 DNA sequence: TGTGCCAGCAGTTATGGGACTCAGAGGGATACGCAGTATTTT.

V and J are TRBV4-2 and TRBJ2-7; 7 nucleotides match TRBD1. This CDR3 is 15 amino acids long. V gave up 1 base and J gave up 4 bases; unmatched junction bases: 7. CDR1 is LGHNA and CDR2 is YNFKEQ in the germline V gene. Here the CDR3 DNA reads TGTGCCAGCAGCCAAGGACAGGGCCCAGGGTACGAGCAGTACTTC. This sequence encodes CASSQGQGPGYEQYF.